This T cell receptor beta chain was profiled in a study of CD8 T cells in ankylosing spondylitis. Study-wide findings and caveats: Reportedly, significant enrichment of disease-linked clones occurred in matched ankylosing spondylitis synovial fluid.

Many counts were recorded for this clonotype. Its antigen is not identified. Germline values: CDR1 SEHNR, CDR2 FQNEAQ (reference sequence). Trimming at V came to 7 bases and at J to 6 bases, leaving 12 bases not matched to a gene. The CDR3 is 15 residues long. The TCR beta libraries were generated through quantitative 5'-RACE incorporating molecular barcodes. Via MiXCR, TCRdb re-called the 5' RACE reads, giving one row per CDR3 protein. The sample contains around 130,000 distinct CDR3 sequences, roughly a tenth of which appear only once. The receptor was isolated from a male donor with ankylosing spondylitis or in good health (not recorded which). The chain carries TRBV7-9 and TRBJ2-1; 7 nucleotides line up with TRBD2. The sequenced material came from blood, either unsorted or a sorted T cell fraction (not recorded which). The DNA for the CDR3 is TGTGCCAGCATCGATAGCGGGTACCGACTCAATGAGCAGTTCTTC. As protein: CASIDSGYRLNEQFF.